Below, 16 T cell receptor beta chains from the same sample are listed, as sequenced in a study of cytomegalovirus exposure and HLA in healthy donors. The PCR had 60 Vbeta and 13 Jbeta primers. TCRdb keeps only in-frame clones here, not all; method: immunoSEQ multiplex PCR. The sample holds 95,000 to 110,000 clones, 81% seen once. Sequencing input: PBMCs. All receptors come from a man aged 30-40 years in good health and CMV-seronegative.

This chain joins TRBV9 and TRBJ2-1, with 16 bases that match TRBD2. The CDR3 covers 15 residues. Germline V CDR1 and CDR2: SGDLS, YYNGEE. V was clipped by 0 bases and J by 12 bases; unmatched bases: 3. The CDR3 nucleotides read TGTGCCAGCAGCGTAGAAGGGACTAGCGGGGGGGCGCAGTTCTTC. Residues: CASSVEGTSGGAQFF.

The J gene is TRBJ2-7, the V gene TRBV10-1, with 11 bases lining up with TRBD1. The CDR3 covers 14 residues. J gave up 2 bases and V 4 bases, and 1 base lay outside the gene matches. Germline V lookup: CDR1 WNHNN, CDR2 SYGVQD (reference sequence). The CDR3 spells CASSVGQGAYEQYF. The DNA for the CDR3 is TGCGCCAGCAGTGTGGGACAGGGGGCCTACGAGCAGTACTTC.

V and J are TRBV30 and TRBJ2-2; tentatively, D is TRBD2 (5 bases). V dropped 2 bases and J dropped 5 bases, with 9 bases sitting between them. The germline V gene has CDR1 GTSNPN and CDR2 SVGIG (reference sequence). The CDR3 runs to 13 residues. The CDR3: CAWSLGITGELFF. The CDR3 bases are TGTGCCTGGAGTCTCGGGATTACCGGGGAGCTGTTTTTT.

CDR3: CASSYRGGNQPQHF. CDR3 DNA sequence: TGTGCCAGCAGTTACAGGGGTGGCAATCAGCCCCAGCATTTT. The J gene is TRBJ1-5, the V gene TRBV27; 7 nucleotides match TRBD1. V was pared by 4 bases and J by 2 bases, with 2 bases of the junction left unmatched. Germline CDR1 and CDR2: MNHEY and SMNVEV (reference sequence). The CDR3 loop spans 14 amino acids.

The chain has TRBV19 and TRBJ2-7, with D possibly TRBD2 on 6 matching bases. V was shortened by 5 bases and J by 3 bases, with 14 bases between the two germline ends. CDR1 LNHDA and CDR2 SQIVND come from the germline V gene (reference sequence). CDR3 length: 14 residues. The CDR3 DNA is TGTGCCAGTAGTGGGGGGTCTCCCAGCTACGAGCAGTACTTC. Translation: CASSGGSPSYEQYF.

This chain links TRBV18 with TRBJ2-7; the D is unclear. The germline V and J ends were trimmed by 2 bases and 2 bases, with 10 bases remaining between them. The V gene's germline CDR1 is KGHSH and CDR2 LQKENI. The length of the CDR3 is 14 residues. Here the CDR3 DNA reads TGTGCCAGCTCACCAATTCCAGGTACCTACGAGCAGTACTTC. This translates into CASSPIPGTYEQYF.

V gene TRBV14 combines with J gene TRBJ2-3, with a tentative D call TRBD1 (6 bases). The length of the CDR3 is 11 residues. The germline gives CDR1 SGHDN, CDR2 FVKESK. Trimming took 5 bases from V and 6 from J, leaving 6 bases between them. Here the CDR3 reads CASSTGDTQYF. CDR3 DNA sequence: TGTGCCAGCAGCACAGGGGATACGCAGTATTTT.

This clone appeared once. The chain is built from TRBV6-1 and TRBJ2-7; 8 nucleotides match TRBD1. The V and J ends lost 1 base and 3 bases, in that order; junction bases with no gene match: 5. CDR1 is MNHNS, CDR2 SASEGT, per germline. The CDR3 is 15 residues long. The CDR3 DNA sequence: TGTGCCAGCAGTGAAGGTGACAGGGGAATCTACGAGCAGTACTTC. It translates to CASSEGDRGIYEQYF.

The chain combines TRBV11-2 with TRBJ2-7; D remains unclear. Germline-derived CDR1 and CDR2 are SGHAT and FQNNGV. Between the trimmed V and J ends, which lost 4 bases and 3 bases, there was a span of 7 bases. This CDR3 is 12 amino acids long. CDR3 in DNA: TGTGCCAGCAGCTACTCGAACTACGAGCAGTACTTC. Its translation: CASSYSNYEQYF. Full variable domain (remainder filled in from reference TRBV11-2 and TRBJ2-7): EAGVAQSPRYKIIEKRQSVAFWCNPISGHATLYWYQQILGQGPKLLIQFQNNGVVDDSQLPKDRFSAERLKGVDSTLKIQPAKLEDSAVYLCASSYSNYEQYFGPGTRLTVT.

The chain employs TRBV4-1 and TRBJ2-3; a possible D gene is TRBD2 (6 bases). V lost 3 bases and J lost 6, with 10 bases in between. This CDR3 has 13 amino acids. CDR1 and CDR2 (germline): MGHRA, YSYEKL. The CDR3 sequence is CASSQRREDTQYF. The CDR3 coding sequence is TGCGCCAGCAGCCAGCGGAGGGAGGATACGCAGTATTTT.

About this clone: Different DNA sequences within this sample yield the same CDR3. The J gene is TRBJ2-3, the V gene TRBV7-9; D is unresolved. CDR1 is SEHNR and CDR2 is FQNEAQ in the germline V gene (reference sequence). V gave up 1 base and J gave up 2 bases, with 4 bases separating them. CDR3 size: 13 residues. DNA of the CDR3: TGTGCCAGCAGCTTAGGTCTCACAGATACGCAGTATTTT. Encoded protein: CASSLGLTDTQYF.

The V call is TRBV6-1, the J call TRBJ2-3; the D is unclear. The CDR3 sequence is 12 residues long. Germline-derived CDR1 and CDR2 are MNHNS and SASEGT. V dropped 4 bases and J dropped 14 bases, with 16 bases sitting between them. CDR3 in amino acids: CASSGIRPETYF. The CDR3 nucleotides read TGTGCCAGCAGTGGGATCAGGCCCGAGACGTATTTT.

J is TRBJ2-2 and V is TRBV27, with 10 bases identical to TRBD2. Trimming cost V 6 bases and J 10 bases; bases outside gene matches: 11. Germline-derived CDR1 and CDR2 are MNHEY and SMNVEV (reference sequence). CDR3 size: 15 residues. This CDR3 is CASRLAGVEREELFF. Here the CDR3 DNA reads TGTGCCAGCAGGCTAGCGGGGGTAGAGCGCGAGGAGCTGTTTTTT.

The chain couples TRBV7-2 to TRBJ2-7, with 11 bases lining up with TRBD1. The germline CDR1 and CDR2 sequences are SGHTA and FQGNSA. The CDR3 contains 15 residues. J gave up 1 base and V 5 bases, and 4 bases lay outside the gene matches. The CDR3 loop is CASSTGTGGSYEQYF. The CDR3 DNA reads TGTGCCAGCAGCACCGGGACAGGGGGATCCTACGAGCAGTACTTC. The full variable domain, rest sourced from reference TRBV7-2 and TRBJ2-7, is GAGVSQSPSNKVTEKGKDVELRCDPISGHTALYWYRQSLGQGLEFLIYFQGNSAPDKSGLPSDRFSAERTGGSVSTLTIQRTQQEDSAVYLCASSTGTGGSYEQYFGPGTRLTVT.

V is TRBV7-9 and J is TRBJ2-7, with 7 bases matching TRBD2. The CDR3 runs 16 residues. V lost 6 bases and J lost 2; bases outside the gene matches: 13. CDR1 is SEHNR and CDR2 is FQNEAQ in the germline V gene (reference sequence). The CDR3 here is CASRSTGGSFTYEQYF. The CDR3 DNA is TGTGCCAGCAGGTCAACGGGCGGGAGTTTCACCTACGAGCAGTACTTC.

This clone has more than one count but fewer than ten. The chain combines TRBV7-6 with TRBJ2-2; 9 nucleotides line up with TRBD2. Trimming at V came to 2 bases and at J to 3 bases, leaving 1 base not matched to a gene. This CDR3 has 15 amino acids. The germline V gene encodes CDR1 SGHVS and CDR2 FNYEAQ. CDR3 DNA sequence: TGTGCCAGCAGCTTACGACTAGCGGACACCGGGGAGCTGTTTTTT. Translating it yields CASSLRLADTGELFF.